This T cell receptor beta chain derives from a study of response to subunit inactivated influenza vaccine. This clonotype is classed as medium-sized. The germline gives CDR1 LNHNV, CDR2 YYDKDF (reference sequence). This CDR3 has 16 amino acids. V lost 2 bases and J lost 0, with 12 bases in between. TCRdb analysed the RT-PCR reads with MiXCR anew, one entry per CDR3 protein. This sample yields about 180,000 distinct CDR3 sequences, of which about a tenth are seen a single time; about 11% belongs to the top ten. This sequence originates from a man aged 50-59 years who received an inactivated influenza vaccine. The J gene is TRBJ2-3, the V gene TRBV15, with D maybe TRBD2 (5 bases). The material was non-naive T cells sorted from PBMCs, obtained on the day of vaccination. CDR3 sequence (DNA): TGTGCCACCAGCAGAAGGGCTAGCCCGAGCACAGATACGCAGTATTTT. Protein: CATSRRASPSTDTQYF.